Each of the 11 T cell receptor beta chains below was sequenced from the same sample in a study of vaccination effects on CD4 cells after COVID-19. Produced via immunoSEQ multiplex PCR; TCRdb's table is partial and in-frame only. The sample shows some 60,000 clones, less than 80% of them seen only once. Antigens of these TCRs are unknown. Culture proceeded for approximately 10 days, and CD4+ T cells were then isolated. Participants received two doses of either the BNT162b2 or mRNA-1273 vaccine. The sequences come from CD4+ T cells from PBMCs cultured without peptide, collected after COVID-19 vaccination. Source of these receptors: a human donor who received a COVID-19 vaccine.

The sample holds a few counts of this clone. The chain has TRBV27 and TRBJ1-6, with TRBD1 identical over 7 bases. Trimming at V came to 5 bases and at J to 5 bases, leaving 12 bases not matched to a gene. The CDR3 is 17 amino acids. Germline CDR1 MNHEY, CDR2 SMNVEV (reference sequence). The CDR3 sequence is CASSRLPQGTNNSPLHF. In DNA, the CDR3 is TGTGCCAGCAGTAGACTCCCACAGGGGACTAATAATTCACCCCTCCACTTT.

The chain carries TRBV5-6 and TRBJ2-4; D gene unclear. V was shortened by 6 bases and J by 2 bases, with 15 bases between the two germline ends. The CDR3 runs 15 residues. CDR1 SGHDT and CDR2 YYEEEE come from the germline V gene. The DNA of the CDR3 is TGTGCCAGCACCCACTGGTCGGTCCCCAAAAACATTCAGTACTTC. It specifies CASTHWSVPKNIQYF.

V is TRBV27 and J is TRBJ2-6, with D perhaps TRBD2 (5 bases). CDR1 is MNHEY, CDR2 SMNVEV, per germline (reference sequence). The ends were cut back, 7 bases at V and 0 bases at J, with 7 bases in the middle. The CDR3 consists of 14 residues. This chain's CDR3 is CASTRDSGANVLTF. The CDR3 bases are TGTGCCAGCACTCGGGACTCTGGGGCCAACGTCCTGACTTTC.

V is TRBV15 and J is TRBJ1-1, with D perhaps TRBD1 (6 bases). Germline V lookup: CDR1 LNHNV, CDR2 YYDKDF (reference sequence). V shed 0 bases and J shed 1 base, with 15 bases lying between them. This CDR3 contains 17 residues. The CDR3 here is CATSRDFPGTSNTEAFF. The DNA of the CDR3 is TGTGCCACCAGCAGAGATTTTCCCGGGACATCGAACACTGAAGCTTTCTTT. The full variable domain, with the rest looked up from reference TRBV15 and TRBJ1-1, is DAMVIQNPRYQVTQFGKPVTLSCSQTLNHNVMYWYQQKSSQAPKLLFHYYDKDFNNEADTPDNFQSRRPNTSFCFLDIRSPGLGDTAMYLCATSRDFPGTSNTEAFFGQGTRLTVV.

The V call is TRBV19, the J call TRBJ2-6; 7 bases align to TRBD2. Germline V lookup: CDR1 LNHDA, CDR2 SQIVND (reference sequence). This CDR3 has 17 residues. The V segment lost 5 bases and the J segment 0 bases; nucleotides outside the gene matches: 7. The CDR3 here is CASSSTWGGSGANVLTF. For the CDR3, the DNA is TGTGCCAGTAGTTCTACATGGGGGGGCTCTGGGGCCAACGTCCTGACTTTC.

The V and J genes are TRBV7-2 and TRBJ2-1, with 11 bases fitting TRBD1. The length of the CDR3 is 15 residues. In germline, CDR1 is SGHTA, CDR2 FQGNSA. The ends lost 5 bases at V and 2 bases at J; junction bases unmatched: 2. CDR3 in amino acids: CASSRDRGTYNEQFF. The CDR3 DNA follows: TGTGCCAGCAGCCGGGACAGGGGGACCTACAATGAGCAGTTCTTC.

This chain joins TRBV6-2 or TRBV6-3 and TRBJ2-7, with 7 bases fitting TRBD2. J lost 4 bases, V lost 3 bases, and 9 bases had no gene match. Germline CDR1 MNHEY, CDR2 SVGEGT. The CDR3 is 15 amino acids. The CDR3 spells CASSYSAGPTYEQYF. The CDR3 DNA sequence: TGTGCCAGCAGTTATTCAGCGGGGCCTACTTACGAGCAGTACTTC.

V gene TRBV27 combines with J gene TRBJ1-2; no firm D call. The CDR3 loop spans 14 amino acids. Germline V CDR1 and CDR2: MNHEY, SMNVEV (reference sequence). V lost 5 bases and J lost 0, with 10 bases in between. CDR3 DNA sequence: TGTGCCAGCAGTACGCGGAGAGCTAACTATGGCTACACCTTC. Translated: CASSTRRANYGYTF.

The chain carries TRBV18 and TRBJ2-1; 9 nucleotides match TRBD2. There are 17 residues in the CDR3. V lost 0 bases and J lost 7; bases outside the gene matches: 10. The germline gives CDR1 KGHSH, CDR2 LQKENI. Here the CDR3 DNA reads TGTGCCAGCTCACCACCGGATTGGCTAGCGGGGAAGAATGAGCAGTTCTTC. Its translation: CASSPPDWLAGKNEQFF.

This sequence joins TRBV24-1 and TRBJ2-1; 14 bases are shared with TRBD2. CDR3 length equals 20 residues. Germline trimming cut 2 bases from V and 6 bases from J; bases unmatched to any gene: 14. Germline V gene data show CDR1 as KGHDR and CDR2 as SFDVKD. CDR3 sequence (DNA): TGTGCCACCAGTGATTCTCCGGGGACTAGCGGGAGAGGGGTCTTCAATGAGCAGTTCTTC. Translated, it gives CATSDSPGTSGRGVFNEQFF.

The J gene is TRBJ2-5, the V gene TRBV5-4; 8 bases are shared with TRBD2. J was trimmed by 3 bases and V by 1 base; bases with no gene match: 5. The germline V gene encodes CDR1 SGHNT and CDR2 YYREEE (reference sequence). The CDR3 has 15 residues. CDR3 region: CASSLSAAGEETQYF. The CDR3, as DNA: TGTGCCAGCAGCTTGTCGGCAGCGGGAGAAGAGACCCAGTACTTC.